One sample yielded the 32 T cell receptor beta chains listed below, sequenced in a study of identical twins. TCRdb passed the 5' RACE reads through MiXCR, listing each CDR3 protein once. The data hold hundreds of thousands of distinct CDR3 sequences, with 24% observed a single time. These data also formed part of another study, on T cells expressing NK-cell markers.

Sequencing was carried out using CD4+ T cells sorted from blood. All receptors come from a young woman in good health.

The chain has TRBV20-1 and TRBJ2-5; TRBD2 matches at 8 bases. This CDR3 has 13 residues. Germline assignment: CDR1 DFQATT and CDR2 SNEGSKA (reference sequence). The DNA for the CDR3 is TGCAGCGGGAATATAGCGGGAAGAGAGACCCAGTACTTC. Translating it yields CSGNIAGRETQYF.

In its sample, this clonotype was seen many times. V is TRBV12-3 or TRBV12-4 and J is TRBJ2-7, with D hard to call. Trimming cost V 8 bases and J 0 bases, with 8 bases left between them. This CDR3 is built from 12 residues. DNA of the CDR3: TGTGCCAGCGGGCGAAGCTCCTACGAGCAGTACTTC. This sequence encodes CASGRSSYEQYF.

V usage is TRBV12-3 or TRBV12-4 and J usage is TRBJ1-5; D is uncertain. The CDR3 runs 12 residues. V lost 3 bases to trimming and J lost 11 bases, with 11 bases between them. The CDR3 bases are TGTGCCAGCAGTTTGGACGGACCGGCCCAGCATTTT. It is translated as CASSLDGPAQHF.

This chain connects TRBV9 to TRBJ2-7; the D gene is possibly TRBD2 (5 bases). CDR1 and CDR2 (germline): SGDLS, YYNGEE. CDR3 length: 15 residues. Trimming shortened V by 3 bases and J by 0 bases, and 13 bases separated the two germline ends. The CDR3 nucleotides read TGTGCCAGCAGCGCCGAAGCGGAACCCTCCTACGAGCAGTACTTC. It encodes CASSAEAEPSYEQYF.

CDR3 loop: CASSYAGLNSYEQYF. The CDR3, as DNA: TGTGCCAGCAGTTACGCAGGCCTGAACTCCTACGAGCAGTACTTC. The rearrangement uses TRBV6-5 and TRBJ2-7; no clear D gene. Germline V lookup: CDR1 MNHEY, CDR2 SVGAGI. Trimming took 2 bases from V and 0 from J, leaving 11 bases between them. CDR3 length equals 15 residues.

V is TRBV2 and J is TRBJ2-2; a weak D match, TRBD1 (7 bases). Germline CDR1 and CDR2: SNHLY and FYNNEI. Deletions cut 6 bases from V and 2 bases from J, with 13 bases between. This CDR3 spans 15 amino acids. CDR3 residues: CASSPEGANTGELFF. In DNA form, the CDR3 reads TGTGCCAGCAGCCCGGAGGGGGCAAACACCGGGGAGCTGTTTTTT.

This clonotype was picked up a small number of times. The rearrangement uses TRBV6-1 and TRBJ2-2, with TRBD2 matching over 10 bases. The CDR3 has 15 residues. The J segment lost 5 bases and the V segment lost 7 bases, leaving 7 bases of the junction unmatched. CDR1 MNHNS and CDR2 SASEGT come from the germline V gene. The CDR3 DNA reads TGTGCCAGCAAGCGGGAGGGACCGGTAACCGGGGAGCTGTTTTTT. Encoded protein: CASKREGPVTGELFF.

This clonotype was found a few times. V gene TRBV3-1 combines with J gene TRBJ2-1; D is unresolved. Germline V gives CDR1 LGHDT, CDR2 YNNKEL (reference sequence). Trimming stripped 3 bases from V and 8 bases from J, with 11 bases between. This CDR3 is 13 amino acids long. The CDR3 region has the DNA TGTGCCAGCAGCCATAGCTGGGCACATGAGCAGTTCTTC. It yields the protein CASSHSWAHEQFF.

The gene calls are TRBV6-5 and TRBJ1-6; D unclear. With 2 bases removed from V and 6 bases from J, the gap between germline ends came to 8 bases. CDR1 and CDR2 (germline): MNHEY, SVGAGI. The length of the CDR3 is 14 residues. The CDR3 is CASSYEASNSPLHF. The CDR3 bases are TGTGCCAGCAGTTACGAAGCCTCTAATTCACCCCTCCACTTT.

The rearrangement uses TRBV11-2 and TRBJ2-2, with a possible D match to TRBD2 (6 bases). Trimming left V 10 bases short and J 4 bases short, with 16 bases between. CDR1 is SGHAT and CDR2 is FQNNGV in the germline V gene. The CDR3 is made up of 14 amino acids. In DNA, the CDR3 is TGTGCCACCGGACTACCCCTTACCACCGGGGAGCTGTTTTTT. It codes for CATGLPLTTGELFF.

This clonotype was counted between two and nine times. J is TRBJ2-7 and V is TRBV20-1; D gene ambiguous. Germline V gene sequence: CDR1 DFQATT, CDR2 SNEGSKA (reference sequence). CDR3 length equals 16 residues. Trimming pared 0 bases from V and 2 bases from J, leaving 17 bases between. As DNA, the CDR3 is TGCAGTGCTAGAGATCTTCTCAAGACCTCGACCTACGAGCAGTACTTC. Translation: CSARDLLKTSTYEQYF.

There are a few counts of this clonotype. The chain has TRBV7-9 and TRBJ1-6; 9 positions match TRBD1. J gave up 7 bases and V 6 bases, and 4 bases lay outside the gene matches. CDR1 is SEHNR, CDR2 FQNEAQ, per germline (reference sequence). The CDR3 consists of 14 residues. CDR3 sequence: CASSWDRANSPLHF. CDR3 DNA sequence: TGTGCCAGCAGTTGGGACAGGGCGAATTCACCCCTCCACTTT.

The V call is TRBV20-1, the J call TRBJ1-2; maybe TRBD1 (5 bases). The V and J ends lost 7 bases and 6 bases respectively, with 12 bases between them. The CDR3 has 11 residues. Germline V gene sequence: CDR1 DFQATT, CDR2 SNEGSKA (reference sequence). The CDR3: CSGRGPHGYTF. The CDR3 DNA follows: TGCAGTGGGAGGGGCCCCCATGGCTACACCTTC.

CDR3 coding DNA: TGTGCCAGCAGCCGGACAGGGGCGGCTGGCTACACCTTC. Translation gives CASSRTGAAGYTF. J is TRBJ1-2 and V is TRBV3-1; TRBD1 matches 9 bases. Germline values: CDR1 LGHDT, CDR2 YNNKEL (reference sequence). The J segment lost 7 bases and the V segment lost 4 bases, leaving 4 bases of the junction unmatched. The CDR3 loop spans 13 amino acids.

This clonotype was seen once. V is TRBV12-3 or TRBV12-4 and J is TRBJ2-3, with no clear D. The CDR3 has 14 amino acids. Trimming shortened V by 2 bases and J by 2 bases, and 8 bases separated the two germline ends. The CDR3, as DNA: TGTGCCAGCAGTTTACAGGTGGTCACAGATACGCAGTATTTT. Protein sequence: CASSLQVVTDTQYF.

In this sample, this clonotype turned up many times. The rearrangement links TRBV3-1 to TRBJ2-7; 7 bases align to TRBD2. With V trimmed by 3 bases and J by 0 bases, 2 bases remained unmatched. The CDR3 contains 14 residues. CDR1 LGHDT and CDR2 YNNKEL come from the germline V gene (reference sequence). This chain's CDR3 is CASSHGRTSYEQYF. As DNA, the CDR3 is TGTGCCAGCAGCCACGGGAGGACCTCCTACGAGCAGTACTTC.

This clonotype was found a few times. This rearrangement joins TRBV4-2 to TRBJ1-1; D is possibly TRBD1 (5 bases). V shed 0 bases and J shed 2 bases, with 10 bases lying between them. The CDR3 covers 15 residues. Germline V gene lookup returns CDR1 LGHNA and CDR2 YNFKEQ. CDR3 bases: TGTGCCAGCAGCCAAGAAAGACAGCTAAACACTGAAGCTTTCTTT. Translation: CASSQERQLNTEAFF.

This clonotype has a handful of counts. This chain joins TRBV5-4 and TRBJ2-2; D is perhaps TRBD1 (5 bases). Germline CDR1 and CDR2: SGHNT and YYREEE (reference sequence). V lost 4 bases to trimming and J lost 5 bases, with 18 bases between them. This CDR3 is 16 amino acids long. The DNA for the CDR3 is TGTGCCAGCAGCCCTTCTGGTGGGGCCCGGACCGGGGAGCTGTTTTTT. This codes for CASSPSGGARTGELFF.

A remark on this clonotype: Since the CDR3 does not end with the conserved phenylalanine or tryptophan, this likely comes from a read error. It is unclear where the CDR3 begins or ends on the DNA, so no DNA is shown, and the CDR3 is as TCRdb lists it. The chain couples TRBV2 to TRBJ2-1; the D segment call TRBD2 is taken from the table without a DNA check. The CDR3 numbers 10 amino acids, ends counted. Germline CDR1 and CDR2: SNHLY and FYNNEI. This CDR3 reads CASTSSQPTL.

The chain's CDR3 is CSANAGDRGKAGELFF. CDR3 nucleotide sequence: TGCAGTGCTAACGCCGGGGACAGGGGAAAGGCCGGGGAGCTGTTTTTT. J is TRBJ2-2 and V is TRBV20-1; 10 bases are a match to TRBD1. The germline V gene encodes CDR1 DFQATT and CDR2 SNEGSKA (reference sequence). The CDR3 is 16 amino acids. The V segment lost 4 bases and the J segment 6 bases; nucleotides outside the gene matches: 11.

By frequency in the sample, this clonotype is medium-sized. The chain uses TRBV29-1 and TRBJ2-3, with 9 bases fitting TRBD2. Trimming removed 6 bases from V and 3 bases from J; junction bases left unmatched: 4. CDR1 is SQVTM and CDR2 is ANQGSEA in the germline V gene. This CDR3 is 13 amino acids long. CDR3 nucleotide sequence: TGCAGCGTCCCGACTAGCGGAACAGATACGCAGTATTTT. Translated, it gives CSVPTSGTDTQYF.

This clonotype came up a few times. The chain has TRBV20-1 and TRBJ2-7, with 11 bases identical to TRBD2. The junction had 7 bases not matched to a gene; V was cut back by 2 bases and J by 7 bases. Germline lookup yields CDR1 DFQATT and CDR2 SNEGSKA (reference sequence). This CDR3 has 14 residues. The CDR3 bases are TGCAGTGCTAGACTAGCGGGAGGCTTAGGGGAGCAGTACTTC. Protein: CSARLAGGLGEQYF.

The sample holds a few counts of this clonotype. The chain joins TRBV20-1 to TRBJ2-1; TRBD1 matches 8 bases. This CDR3 spans 16 amino acids. Looked up from germline, CDR1 is DFQATT and CDR2 is SNEGSKA (reference sequence). With V trimmed by 5 bases and J by 2 bases, 11 bases remained unmatched. The CDR3 region is CSARKPGQATYNEQFF. The CDR3 DNA reads TGCAGTGCTCGCAAACCGGGACAGGCGACCTACAATGAGCAGTTCTTC.

The chain recombines TRBV7-8 with TRBJ1-6; 9 bases line up with TRBD1. Trimming cost V 6 bases and J 9 bases; bases outside gene matches: 6. CDR1 is SGHVS and CDR2 is FQNEAQ in the germline V gene. This CDR3 region has 14 residues. CDR3 DNA: TGTGCCAGCAGACTTACAGGGGGCATTTCACCCCTCCACTTT. This translates into CASRLTGGISPLHF.

This clonotype was found many times. This chain joins TRBV27 and TRBJ2-7; D is perhaps TRBD1 or TRBD2 (7 bases each). Trimming took 6 bases from V and 3 from J, leaving 24 bases between them. Germline-derived CDR1 and CDR2 are MNHEY and SMNVEV (reference sequence). CDR3 size: 17 residues. The CDR3 loop reads CASSTNRGGTESYEQYF. The CDR3 bases are TGTGCCAGCAGCACGAATAGGGGGGGGACAGAGAGCTACGAGCAGTACTTC.

V is TRBV10-3 and J is TRBJ2-7; D is unclear. Germline lookup yields CDR1 ENHRY and CDR2 SYGVKD. The CDR3 is made up of 14 amino acids. Trimming stripped 11 bases from V and 2 bases from J, with 19 bases between. The DNA for the CDR3 is TGTGCCGCCAATTCGGCGGAGAGGACCTACGAGCAGTACTTC. Protein sequence: CAANSAERTYEQYF.

In this sample, this clonotype turned up a few times. V is TRBV10-3 and J is TRBJ2-7; the match to TRBD2 covers 13 bases. This CDR3 is 14 amino acids long. V lost 8 bases and J lost 6; bases outside the gene matches: 7. Germline assignment: CDR1 ENHRY and CDR2 SYGVKD. CDR3: CAIAEGLAGREQYF. As DNA, the CDR3 is TGTGCCATCGCAGAGGGACTAGCGGGACGCGAGCAGTACTTC.

This clonotype was detected a few times. V and J are TRBV6-2 or TRBV6-3 and TRBJ1-5, with D maybe TRBD1 (5 bases). The CDR3 extends over 15 amino acids. The germline V gene has CDR1 MNHEY and CDR2 SVGEGT. The ends were cut back, 8 bases at V and 0 bases at J, with 14 bases in the middle. The CDR3 is CASARDGNSNQPQHF. CDR3 bases: TGTGCCAGCGCCCGGGACGGCAATAGCAATCAGCCCCAGCATTTT.

This clonotype was detected only a few times. The rearrangement links TRBV20-1 to TRBJ2-3; 7 positions match TRBD2. V was pared by 8 bases and J by 1 base, with 3 bases of the junction left unmatched. This CDR3 region has 12 residues. Germline CDR1 and CDR2: DFQATT and SNEGSKA (reference sequence). CDR3 in amino acids: CSWAGGTDTQYF. The CDR3 DNA is TGCAGTTGGGCGGGGGGCACAGATACGCAGTATTTT.

This clonotype appeared a single time. This sequence joins TRBV2 and TRBJ2-3, with unresolved D. Germline V CDR1 and CDR2: SNHLY, FYNNEI. Trimming removed 0 bases at V and 2 bases at J, with 12 bases between. The CDR3 sequence is 16 residues long. The CDR3 reads CASSEARRPTTDTQYF. The CDR3 nucleotides are TGTGCCAGCAGTGAAGCGAGGCGCCCCACCACAGATACGCAGTATTTT.

This chain uses TRBV4-3 with TRBJ2-1; 8 positions match TRBD1. The trim removed 1 base at V and 9 bases at J, leaving 11 bases unmatched. CDR1 and CDR2 (germline): LGHNA, YSLEER. The CDR3 has 16 residues. CDR3: CASSQARTGYGIEQFF. In DNA form, the CDR3 reads TGCGCCAGCAGCCAAGCTCGGACAGGGTATGGGATTGAGCAGTTCTTC.

The chain recombines TRBV5-1 with TRBJ2-7; TRBD1 aligns across 10 bases. Germline values: CDR1 SGHRS, CDR2 YFSETQ. V was clipped by 2 bases and J by 7 bases; unmatched bases: 6. The CDR3 has 14 amino acids. CDR3 loop: CASSLETGGREQYF. For the CDR3, the DNA is TGCGCCAGCAGCTTAGAGACAGGGGGCCGGGAGCAGTACTTC.